The present T cell receptor beta chain was sequenced within a study of T cell responses to AZD1222 COVID-19 vaccine listed by TCRdb under 2021. General notes on the study: AZD1222 recipients given second doses at about 4 weeks or at about 12 weeks were pooled, since spike-specific TCR depth and breadth were not found to differ between the two schedules. A total of about 250 trial participants underwent TCR sequencing, of whom more than 200 had received two doses of AZD1222 and some 26 had received two doses of the MenACWY control vaccine. Trial participants were enrolled by age into subgroups of 18-55, 56-69 and 70-plus years, and around 150, 28 and 57 TCR-sequenced participants, respectively, were included in these subgroups.

From the germline V gene, CDR1 is SGHAT and CDR2 is FQNNGV. The CDR3 goes from the cysteine to the phenylalanine over 15 residues. The DNA shown is the 45-base CDR3, in frame from base 1. The trim is 6 bases for V and 0 bases for J, with a gap of 15 bases between the germline ends. Results the study describes overall, beyond this receptor: Epitopes outside the regions mutated in the B.1.351 and B.1.1.7 variants were reportedly recognized by nearly half of the unique spike-specific TCRs. Because no day 14 peak-response samples were available, repertoires were characterized only after the peak T cell response. After two AZD1222 doses, spike-specific TCR breadth and depth were significantly higher than at day 0 and than in MenACWY recipients. In the small 56-69-year group, the increase in depth fell short of significance, most likely because of low power. CD4 TCRs associated with the vaccine covered the entire spike protein, and the dominant responses were in regions 160-218 and 743-854. Conclusions about previously exposed vaccinees are limited, since just five to seven AZD1222 recipients were seropositive for SARS-CoV-2 at baseline. Participants were mostly white British and included more females than males, and it was suggested by the authors that clonal diversity may have been underestimated.

The meaning of the sample's time point label: baseline before first vaccination. Vaccinee samples came from UK trials COV001 and COV002, including a single-blind randomized controlled phase 2/3 trial of AZD1222 (ChAdOx1 nCoV-19) in healthy adults. Trial participant PBMC samples were collected at day 0 and day 28 after the second dose for TCRbeta chain sequencing. For this clone: The antigen it recognizes is unknown. No base quality values were provided; no much bigger clone lies one nucleotide off.

The CDR3 regions of human TCRbeta chains were subjected to immunosequencing. The paper's data handling went like this. TCRs in the repertoires were matched against a reference library of SARS-CoV-2-specific TCRs that had been generated with the MIRA antigen-specificity platform. Breadth was defined as the fraction of unique TCRs that were SARS-CoV-2-associated, and depth was defined as the fraction of total T cells that were SARS-CoV-2-associated. Each spike-specific TCR was assigned to its reactive spike region and to a CD4 or CD8 class using the MIRA data. Log10-transformed breadth and depth values were compared by one-way ANOVA with Sidak's multiple comparisons tests. TCRdb holds this immuneACCESS table with in-frame rearrangements only. Some clones are missing; in checked studies, unresolved V genes explain under half, and the rest has no known cause. From that table come the V and J calls and clone size; the DNA was used to work out D and trimming. The sample table lists around 83,000 clones, around nine tenths of them with a count of one. The ten top clones hold over 15% of the sample.

Source: peripheral blood, taken on day 0 of AZD1222 vaccination. This sequence uses TRBV11-2 and TRBJ2-7, with TRBD1 perhaps the D gene, on 6 matching bases. The receptor was isolated from an adult in good health. Here the CDR3 is given as CASSFTGYRSYEQYF. The nucleotide sequence is TGTGCCAGCAGTTTTACAGGGTACCGCTCCTACGAGCAGTACTTC. This CDR3, with the reference TRBV11-2 and TRBJ2-7 proteins standing in past its ends, gives the full variable domain EAGVAQSPRYKIIEKRQSVAFWCNPISGHATLYWYQQILGQGPKLLIQFQNNGVVDDSQLPKDRFSAERLKGVDSTLKIQPAKLEDSAVYLCASSFTGYRSYEQYFGPGTRLTVT.